Here is one T cell receptor (beta chain) with its context. Treatment: roughly 18 received Ad26.COV2.S at low or high dose, single or two shots; five or six received placebo; per-sample allocation not given. Collection of the samples took place on day 63 after the first injection of vaccine or placebo. The data were produced by immunoSEQ multiplex PCR, yet TCRdb's version contains in-frame clones alone and is incomplete. The sample lists about 420,000 clones, 70% to 90% occurring once. Per germline, CDR1 SGDLS and CDR2 YYNGEE. Between the trimmed V and J ends, which lost 0 bases and 3 bases, there was a span of 12 bases. The CDR3 runs to 16 residues. This entry is derived from a study of Ad26.COV2.S vaccination and SARS-CoV-2 variants. Whole-study context: Ad26.COV2.S, an intramuscular injection, was given once or twice 56 days apart.

The sequencing used peripheral blood, collected in a trial of Ad26.COV2.S vaccine versus placebo. The clonotype originates from a person aged 18 to 65 who received the Ad26.COV2.S COVID-19 vaccine or a placebo. This chain connects TRBV9 to TRBJ2-2, with D possibly being TRBD1 or TRBD2 (6 bases each). This chain's CDR3 is CASSVGPGADTGELFF. As DNA, the CDR3 is TGTGCCAGCAGCGTAGGTCCGGGGGCGGACACCGGGGAGCTGTTTTTT.